Each of the 13 T cell receptor beta chains below was sequenced from the same sample in a study of Tregs in tolerant kidney transplant recipients. Assay: immunoSEQ multiplex PCR; the TCRdb copy retains only in-frame clones and omits some. The table gives under 55,000 clones; the top ten clones make up 0.83% of it. The material was CD4+ T cells from blood, obtained before the transplant. Receptors originate from a human donor who received a combined kidney and bone marrow transplant.

Regarding this clone: The read ends 3 residues shy of where the CDR3 ends; the end is completed using the germline J gene. The genes are TRBV2 and TRBJ1-1; D perhaps matches TRBD1 (5 bases). Germline V gives CDR1 SNHLY, CDR2 FYNNEI. V was pared by 3 bases and J by 1 base, with 9 bases between. CDR3 length: 14 amino acids. The covered CDR3 bases are TGTGCCAGCAGTGAGCGGGGGTCGAACACTGAA. Its translation: CASSERGSNTE. The full CDR3 protein is CASSERGSNTEAFF.

CDR3 region: CASSSTSGRPYNEQFF. The sequenced part of the CDR3 DNA is TGTGCCAGCAGTTCCACTAGCGGGAGGCCCTACAATGAG. The chain joins TRBV6-2 or TRBV6-3 to TRBJ2-1; 12 bases line up with TRBD2. The read halts 3 residues ahead of the CDR3 end, with the missing end drawn from the germline J gene. Losses at the gene ends were 4 bases for V and 2 bases for J; bases not matched to a gene: 3. The CDR3 is made up of 16 amino acids. Germline CDR1 and CDR2: MNHEY and SVGEGT.

Notes on this clone: The read gets to within 3 residues of the CDR3 end, and the germline J gene fills in the rest. V is TRBV7-2 and J is TRBJ1-2, with 8 positions matching TRBD1. CDR1 is SGHTA and CDR2 is FQGNSA in the germline V gene. The CDR3 consists of 14 residues. The trim removed 4 bases at V and 5 bases at J, leaving 6 bases unmatched. Partial CDR3 DNA: TGTGCCAGCAGCTCCCCAGGGGGCGGTTATGGC. This gives the protein CASSSPGGGYG. The whole CDR3 protein is CASSSPGGGYGYTF.

As to this clone: The CDR3 is cut off 3 residues early in the read; its end comes from the germline J gene. The rearrangement links TRBV5-1 to TRBJ1-1, with D possibly TRBD1 on 6 matching bases. Looked up from germline, CDR1 is SGHRS and CDR2 is YFSETQ. This CDR3 has 18 residues. Trimming cost V 4 bases and J 0 bases, with 22 bases left between them. The CDR3 region is CASSRSEGGGGLNTEAFF. The sequenced CDR3 bases are TGCGCCAGCAGCCGCTCCGAGGGCGGGGGCGGGCTGAACACTGAA.

Comments on this clone: The sequence runs out 3 residues before the end of the CDR3; the remainder is reconstructed from the germline J gene. The chain carries TRBV29-1 and TRBJ1-6; D ambiguous. CDR1 is SQVTM, CDR2 ANQGSEA, per germline. The CDR3 is 15 residues long. V was trimmed by 5 bases and J by 10 bases, leaving 21 bases between them. Incomplete CDR3 DNA: TGCAGCGTTCGTTTACCCGGGCCCGCGGGGTCACCC. Protein sequence: CSVRLPGPAGSP. The CDR3 in its entirety is CSVRLPGPAGSPLHF.

As regards this clone: The DNA ends 3 residues before the CDR3 does, and the rest of the CDR3 is filled in from the germline J gene. This rearrangement joins TRBV5-1 to TRBJ1-4, with a possible D match to TRBD1 (6 bases). The CDR3 contains 15 residues. Germline CDR1 reads SGHRS; CDR2 reads YFSETQ. V lost 2 bases to trimming and J lost 2 bases, with 10 bases between them. The part of the CDR3 DNA that was read is TGCGCCAGCAGCTTCGCCCAGGGGACTAATGAAAAA. It yields the protein CASSFAQGTNEK. The full-length CDR3 reads as CASSFAQGTNEKLFF. The complete variable domain, with remaining parts taken from reference TRBV5-1 and TRBJ1-4, reads KAGVTQTPRYLIKTRGQQVTLSCSPISGHRSVSWYQQTPGQGLQFLFEYFSETQRNKGNFPGRFSGRQFSNSRSEMNVSTLELGDSALYLCASSFAQGTNEKLFFGSGTQLSVL.

A word on this clone: The read stops 3 residues short of the end of the CDR3; the missing end is completed from the germline J gene. The V call is TRBV29-1, the J call TRBJ1-2; D unresolved. This CDR3 is built from 13 residues. From germline, CDR1 is SQVTM and CDR2 ANQGSEA. Trimming pared 3 bases from V and 4 bases from J, leaving 12 bases between. Incomplete CDR3 DNA: TGCAGCGTTGACACGGCGTCGGGCTATGGC. It yields the protein CSVDTASGYG. The whole CDR3 protein reads CSVDTASGYGYTF.

Worth noting for this clone: The read stops 3 residues short of the end of the CDR3; the missing end is completed from the germline J gene. The rearrangement uses TRBV7-9 and TRBJ2-3; perhaps TRBD1 as D (6 bases). There are 15 residues in the CDR3. Germline V CDR1 and CDR2: SEHNR, FQNEAQ (reference sequence). V was cut by 1 base and J by 3 bases, with 11 bases left in between. The covered CDR3 bases are TGTGCCAGCAGCTTAGGGGCAGGGGTTACAGATACG. This sequence encodes CASSLGAGVTDT. The CDR3 reads in full as CASSLGAGVTDTQYF.

A note on this clone: The DNA ends 3 residues before the CDR3 does, and the rest of the CDR3 is filled in from the germline J gene. The chain couples TRBV29-1 to TRBJ2-5; D remains ambiguous. The germline gives CDR1 SQVTM, CDR2 ANQGSEA. The CDR3 covers 11 residues. Deletions cut 6 bases from V and 5 bases from J, with 10 bases between. Here the CDR3 reads CSVAVMETQYF. The CDR3 bases that were read are TGCAGCGTGGCGGTGATGGAGACC.

The DNA read from the CDR3 is TGTGCCAGTAGTCCTCAGAAAGGACACAAGAGAGAAAAA. Its translation: CASSPQKGHKREK. The entire CDR3 reads CASSPQKGHKREKLFF. V and J are TRBV19 and TRBJ1-4; weak D call: TRBD1 (5 bases). From the germline J gene comes the end of the CDR3, since the read stops 3 residues before it. Germline V CDR1 and CDR2: LNHDA, SQIVND (reference sequence). The CDR3 loop spans 16 amino acids. The V gene lost 5 bases and the J gene lost 8 bases, with 21 bases spanning the gap.

Remarks on this clone: Coverage ceases 3 residues before the CDR3 finishes, and the germline J gene fills in the end. The chain is built from TRBV10-3 and TRBJ1-2, with 11 bases fitting TRBD1. The germline CDR1 and CDR2 sequences are ENHRY and SYGVKD. This CDR3 has 15 residues. V shed 0 bases, J shed 6 bases, and the junction held 3 bases outside the gene matches. The sequenced CDR3 bases are TGTGCCATCAGTGAGTCCGGGACAGGGGGGCATGGC. It codes for CAISESGTGGHG. The whole CDR3 region reads CAISESGTGGHGYTF.

As to this clone: Read coverage stops 3 residues before the CDR3 terminus; the germline J gene supplies the remainder. The chain is built from TRBV2 and TRBJ1-2; 11 nucleotides line up with TRBD1. Per the germline V gene, CDR1 is SNHLY and CDR2 is FYNNEI. There are 18 residues in the CDR3. The ends lost 4 bases at V and 3 bases at J; junction bases unmatched: 13. This CDR3 reads CASSGPPGQGGLDYGYTF. The CDR3 DNA, read in part, is TGTGCCAGCAGTGGCCCTCCGGGACAGGGGGGATTAGACTATGGC. The whole variable domain, filled in from reference TRBV2 and TRBJ1-2, reads EPEVTQTPSHQVTQMGQEVILRCVPISNHLYFYWYRQILGQKVEFLVSFYNNEISEKSEIFDDQFSVERPDGSNFTLKIRSTKLEDSAMYFCASSGPPGQGGLDYGYTFGSGTRLTVV.

A word on this clone: The CDR3 is cut off 3 residues early in the read; its end comes from the germline J gene. The chain is built from TRBV6-2 or TRBV6-3 and TRBJ1-1; D may be TRBD1 (6 bases). This CDR3 has 14 amino acids. Trimming removed 5 bases at V and 1 base at J, with 11 bases between. In germline, CDR1 is MNHEY, CDR2 SVGEGT. The CDR3 DNA, read in part, is TGTGCCAGCAGTAGGGGGACCGCGAACACTGAA. It specifies CASSRGTANTE. The CDR3 in its entirety is CASSRGTANTEAFF.